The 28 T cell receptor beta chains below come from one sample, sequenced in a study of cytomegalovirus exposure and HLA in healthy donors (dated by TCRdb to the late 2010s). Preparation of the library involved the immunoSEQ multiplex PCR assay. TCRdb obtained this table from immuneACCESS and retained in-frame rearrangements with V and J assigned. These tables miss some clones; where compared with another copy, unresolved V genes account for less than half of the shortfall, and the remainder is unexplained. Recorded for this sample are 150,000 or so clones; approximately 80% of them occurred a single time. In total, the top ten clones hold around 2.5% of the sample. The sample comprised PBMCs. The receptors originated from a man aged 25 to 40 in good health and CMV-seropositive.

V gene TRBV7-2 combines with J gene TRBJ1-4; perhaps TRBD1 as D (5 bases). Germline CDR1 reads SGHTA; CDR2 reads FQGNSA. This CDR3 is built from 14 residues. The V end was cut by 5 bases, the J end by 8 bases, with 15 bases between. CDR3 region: CASSPGGATEKLFF. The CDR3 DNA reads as TGTGCCAGCAGCCCAGGCGGGGCCACAGAAAAACTGTTTTTT.

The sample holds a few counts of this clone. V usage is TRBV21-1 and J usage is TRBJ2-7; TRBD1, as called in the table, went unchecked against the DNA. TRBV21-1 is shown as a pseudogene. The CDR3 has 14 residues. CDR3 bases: TGTGCCAGCGAGGTACAGGGAAAACCCTACGAGCAGTACTTC. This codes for CASEVQGKPYEQYF.

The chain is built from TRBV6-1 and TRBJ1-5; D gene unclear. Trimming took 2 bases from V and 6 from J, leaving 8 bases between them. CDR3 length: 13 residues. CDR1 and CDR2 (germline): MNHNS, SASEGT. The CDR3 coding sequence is TGTGCCAGCAGTGAACCTCTGAGTCAGCCCCAGCATTTT. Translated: CASSEPLSQPQHF.

CDR3 loop: CASSPSAGPRMDEQYF. The DNA for the CDR3 is TGTGCCAGCTCACCATCGGCAGGGCCAAGGATGGACGAGCAGTACTTC. J is TRBJ2-7 and V is TRBV18; a weak D match, TRBD1 (5 bases). The germline V gene encodes CDR1 KGHSH and CDR2 LQKENI. V lost 2 bases, J lost 5 bases, and 19 bases lay in between. This CDR3 comprises 16 residues.

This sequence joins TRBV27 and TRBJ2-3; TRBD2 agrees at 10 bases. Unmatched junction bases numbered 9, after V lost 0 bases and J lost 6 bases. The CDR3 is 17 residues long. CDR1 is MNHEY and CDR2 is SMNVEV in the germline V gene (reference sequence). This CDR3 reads CASSLSRAGGPGDTQYF. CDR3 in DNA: TGTGCCAGCAGTTTATCCCGAGCGGGGGGGCCAGGGGATACGCAGTATTTT.

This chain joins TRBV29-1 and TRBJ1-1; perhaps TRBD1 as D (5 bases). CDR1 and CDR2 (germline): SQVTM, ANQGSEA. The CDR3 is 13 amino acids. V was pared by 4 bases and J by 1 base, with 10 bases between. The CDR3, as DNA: TGCAGCGTTGTAACACAGGCGAACACTGAAGCTTTCTTT. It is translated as CSVVTQANTEAFF.

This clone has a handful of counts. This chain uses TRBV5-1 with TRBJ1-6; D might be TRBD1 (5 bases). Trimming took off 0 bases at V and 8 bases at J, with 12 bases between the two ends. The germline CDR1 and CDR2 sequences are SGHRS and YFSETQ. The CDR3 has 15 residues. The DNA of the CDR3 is TGCGCCAGCAGCTTGGAGGATACAGGTTATTCACCCCTCCACTTT. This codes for CASSLEDTGYSPLHF.

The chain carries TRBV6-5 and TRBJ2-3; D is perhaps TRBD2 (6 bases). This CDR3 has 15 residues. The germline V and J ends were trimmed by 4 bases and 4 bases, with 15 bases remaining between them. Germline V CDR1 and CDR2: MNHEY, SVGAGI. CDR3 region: CASSFTSSVADTQYF. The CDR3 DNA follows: TGTGCCAGCAGTTTTACTAGCTCGGTCGCAGATACGCAGTATTTT.

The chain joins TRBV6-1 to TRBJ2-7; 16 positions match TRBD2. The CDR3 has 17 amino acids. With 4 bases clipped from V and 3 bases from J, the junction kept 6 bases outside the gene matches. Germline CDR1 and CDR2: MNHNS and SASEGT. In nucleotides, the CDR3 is TGTGCCAGCAGTGGGGGGACTAGCGGGGGGGGACGCTACGAGCAGTACTTC. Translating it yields CASSGGTSGGGRYEQYF.

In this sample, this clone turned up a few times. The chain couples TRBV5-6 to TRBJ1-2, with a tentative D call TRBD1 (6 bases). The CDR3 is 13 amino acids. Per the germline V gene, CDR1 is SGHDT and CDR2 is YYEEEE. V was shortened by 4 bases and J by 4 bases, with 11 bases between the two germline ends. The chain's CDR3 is CASSHRVPYGYTF. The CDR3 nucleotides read TGTGCCAGCAGCCACAGGGTCCCCTATGGCTACACCTTC.

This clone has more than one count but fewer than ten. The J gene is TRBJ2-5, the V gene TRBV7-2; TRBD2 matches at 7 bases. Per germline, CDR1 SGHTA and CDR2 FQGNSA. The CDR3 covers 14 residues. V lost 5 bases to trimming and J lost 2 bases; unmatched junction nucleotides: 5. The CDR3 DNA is TGTGCCAGCAGCCTCACCGGGGGGCAAGAGACCCAGTACTTC. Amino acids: CASSLTGGQETQYF.

CDR3 protein: CASSPTGPDEQYF. The CDR3 bases are TGTGCCAGCTCACCGACAGGGCCCGACGAGCAGTACTTC. The chain links TRBV18 to TRBJ2-7; TRBD1 matches at 7 bases. V dropped 3 bases and J dropped 5; count of bases not matched to a gene: 4. Germline-derived CDR1 and CDR2 are KGHSH and LQKENI. CDR3 length: 13 amino acids.

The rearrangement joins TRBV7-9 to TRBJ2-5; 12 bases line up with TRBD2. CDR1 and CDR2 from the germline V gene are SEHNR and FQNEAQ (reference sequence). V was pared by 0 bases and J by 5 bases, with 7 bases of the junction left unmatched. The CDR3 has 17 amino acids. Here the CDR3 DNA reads TGTGCCAGCAGCTTAGCGCGGCTAGCGGGAGGGAGGGAGACCCAGTACTTC. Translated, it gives CASSLARLAGGRETQYF.

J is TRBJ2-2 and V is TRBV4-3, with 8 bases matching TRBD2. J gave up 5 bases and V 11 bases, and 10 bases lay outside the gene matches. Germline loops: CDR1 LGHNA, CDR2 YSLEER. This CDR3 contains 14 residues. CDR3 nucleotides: TGCGCCGCGCGGGGGGAACTGGGTACCGGGGAGCTGTTTTTT. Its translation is CAARGELGTGELFF.

The CDR3 sequence is CASSGDPSYNEQFF. The CDR3 coding sequence is TGTGCCAGCAGTGGAGATCCCTCCTACAATGAGCAGTTCTTC. The rearrangement uses TRBV2 and TRBJ2-1; D gene ambiguous. The germline V and J ends were trimmed by 4 bases and 0 bases, with 7 bases remaining between them. Germline values: CDR1 SNHLY, CDR2 FYNNEI. The CDR3 spans 14 residues.

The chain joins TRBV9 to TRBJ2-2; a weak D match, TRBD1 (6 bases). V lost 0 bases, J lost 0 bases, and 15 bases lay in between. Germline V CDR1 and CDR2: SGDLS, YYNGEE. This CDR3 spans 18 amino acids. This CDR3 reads CASSVDWDTRTNTGELFF. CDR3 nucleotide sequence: TGTGCCAGCAGCGTAGACTGGGACACTAGAACGAACACCGGGGAGCTGTTTTTT.

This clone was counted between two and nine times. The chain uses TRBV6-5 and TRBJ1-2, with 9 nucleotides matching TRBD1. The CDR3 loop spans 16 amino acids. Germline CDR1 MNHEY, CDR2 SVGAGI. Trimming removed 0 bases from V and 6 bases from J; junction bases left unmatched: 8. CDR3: CASSYSITGQGDGYTF. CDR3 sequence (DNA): TGTGCCAGCAGTTACTCGATCACGGGACAGGGCGATGGCTACACCTTC.

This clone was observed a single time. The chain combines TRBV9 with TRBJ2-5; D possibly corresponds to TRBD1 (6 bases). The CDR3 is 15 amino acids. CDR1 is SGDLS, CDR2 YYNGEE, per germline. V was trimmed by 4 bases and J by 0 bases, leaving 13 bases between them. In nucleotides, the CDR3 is TGTGCCAGCAGCCCAAGCGGACAGAACCAAGAGACCCAGTACTTC. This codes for CASSPSGQNQETQYF.

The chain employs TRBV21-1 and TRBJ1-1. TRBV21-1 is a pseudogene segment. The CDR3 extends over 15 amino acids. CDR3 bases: TGTGCCAGCAGCAAACCCTGGGAGGGCCGGACTGAAGCTTTCTTT. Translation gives CASSKPWEGRTEAFF.

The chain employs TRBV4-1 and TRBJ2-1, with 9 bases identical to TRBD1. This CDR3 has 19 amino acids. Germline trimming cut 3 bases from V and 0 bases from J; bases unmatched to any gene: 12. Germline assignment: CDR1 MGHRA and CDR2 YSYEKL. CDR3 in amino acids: CASSHGDRVLYSSYNEQFF. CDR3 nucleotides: TGCGCCAGCAGCCATGGGGACAGGGTCCTATATAGCTCCTACAATGAGCAGTTCTTC.

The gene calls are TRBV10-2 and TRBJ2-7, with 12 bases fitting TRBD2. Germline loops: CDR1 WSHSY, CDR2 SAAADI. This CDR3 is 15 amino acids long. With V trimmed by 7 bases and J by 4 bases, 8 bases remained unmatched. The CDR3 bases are TGCGCCAGCAACGGAGGACTAGCGGGGCATTACGAGCAGTACTTC. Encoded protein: CASNGGLAGHYEQYF.

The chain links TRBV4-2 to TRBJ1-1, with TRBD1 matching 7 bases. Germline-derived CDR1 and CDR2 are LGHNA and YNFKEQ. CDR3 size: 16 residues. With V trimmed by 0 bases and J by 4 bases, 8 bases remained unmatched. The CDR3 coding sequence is TGTGCCAGCAGCCAAGACGGGGACAGAGGGGGCACTGAAGCTTTCTTT. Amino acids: CASSQDGDRGGTEAFF.

As DNA, the CDR3 is TGCAGCGTCGCCCGGTCGGGGTCCTACAATGAGCAGTTCTTC. It encodes CSVARSGSYNEQFF. This rearrangement joins TRBV29-1 to TRBJ2-1, with D possibly being TRBD2 (5 bases). The V end lost 6 bases, the J end lost 1 base, and 13 bases lay between the germline ends. This CDR3 is 14 amino acids long. Germline V gene lookup returns CDR1 SQVTM and CDR2 ANQGSEA.

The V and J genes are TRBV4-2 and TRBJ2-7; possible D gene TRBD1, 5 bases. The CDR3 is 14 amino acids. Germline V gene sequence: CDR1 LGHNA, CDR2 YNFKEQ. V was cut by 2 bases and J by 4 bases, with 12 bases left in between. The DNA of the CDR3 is TGTGCCAGCAGCCAACCACTCAGGGATTACGAGCAGTACTTC. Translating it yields CASSQPLRDYEQYF.

The CDR3 nucleotides read TGCGCCAGCAGCCACAGCTTTTCGGGACAGGCGACCCGGGAGCAGTACTTC. Protein product: CASSHSFSGQATREQYF. The rearrangement uses TRBV4-1 and TRBJ2-7; 8 positions agree with TRBD1. Germline CDR1 MGHRA, CDR2 YSYEKL. With 3 bases clipped from V and 7 bases from J, the junction kept 17 bases outside the gene matches. The CDR3 consists of 17 residues.

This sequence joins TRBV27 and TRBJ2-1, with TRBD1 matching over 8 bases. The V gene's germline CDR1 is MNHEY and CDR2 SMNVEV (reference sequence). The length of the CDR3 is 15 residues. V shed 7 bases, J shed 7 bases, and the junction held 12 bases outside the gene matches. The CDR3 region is CASTSGTGYYNEQFF. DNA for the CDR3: TGTGCCAGCACCTCCGGGACAGGATATTATAATGAGCAGTTCTTC.

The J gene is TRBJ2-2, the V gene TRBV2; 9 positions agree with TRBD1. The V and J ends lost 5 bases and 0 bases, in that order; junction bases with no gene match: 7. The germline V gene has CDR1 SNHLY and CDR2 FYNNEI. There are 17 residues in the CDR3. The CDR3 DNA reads TGTGCCAGCAGTCGGGACAGGGACCGAGCGAACACCGGGGAGCTGTTTTTT. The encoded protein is CASSRDRDRANTGELFF.

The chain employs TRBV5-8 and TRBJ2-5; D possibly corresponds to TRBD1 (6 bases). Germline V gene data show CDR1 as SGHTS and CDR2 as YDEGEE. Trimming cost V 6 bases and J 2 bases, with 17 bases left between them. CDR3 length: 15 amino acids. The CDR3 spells CASTPGGGLQETQYF. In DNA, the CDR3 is TGTGCCAGCACCCCTGGTGGGGGCCTTCAAGAGACCCAGTACTTC.